This T cell receptor beta chain was documented in a study of cytomegalovirus exposure and HLA in healthy donors. Germline V CDR1 and CDR2: KGHSH, LQKENI. The ends lost 2 bases at V and 2 bases at J; junction bases unmatched: 7. The CDR3 loop spans 17 amino acids. PCR used 60 Vbeta primers and 13 Jbeta primers. Assay used: immunoSEQ multiplex PCR; TCRdb lists only in-frame clones, some missing. This table has 85,000 to 90,000 clones, around 85% appearing once. Concerning this clone: Its antigen is unidentified.

Findings and caveats of the study: The records held CMV serostatus as the only immune exposure information. In a later analysis, TCR association rates varied by HLA locus: DRB1 most, HLA-C fewest. Association with HLA alleles at 0.05 false discovery rate was found for 16,951 TCR beta sequences in a later analysis.

At sampling all donors were nominally healthy, likely with unrecorded immune exposures. The chain is built from TRBV18 and TRBJ2-1; 9 bases map to TRBD1. The sample comprised PBMCs. This receptor was obtained from a middle-aged man in good health and CMV-seropositive. CDR3 region: CASSPMDRGGAYNEQFF. The CDR3 DNA sequence: TGTGCCAGCTCACCAATGGACAGGGGAGGGGCCTACAATGAGCAGTTCTTC.